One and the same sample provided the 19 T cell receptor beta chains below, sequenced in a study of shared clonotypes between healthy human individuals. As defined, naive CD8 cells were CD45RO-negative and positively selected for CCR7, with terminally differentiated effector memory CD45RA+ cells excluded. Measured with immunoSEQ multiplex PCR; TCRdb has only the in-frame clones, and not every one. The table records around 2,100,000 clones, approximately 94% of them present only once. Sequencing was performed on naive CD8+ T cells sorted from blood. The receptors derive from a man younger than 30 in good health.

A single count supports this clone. In nucleotides, the CDR3 is TGCAGCGTAGGGGGGAATATGAACACTGAAGCTTTCTTT. Encoded protein: CSVGGNMNTEAFF. This rearrangement joins TRBV29-1 to TRBJ1-1, with D possibly matching TRBD1 (6 bases). V lost 6 bases, J lost 0 bases, and 11 bases lay in between. The CDR3 covers 13 residues. Germline V lookup: CDR1 SQVTM, CDR2 ANQGSEA.

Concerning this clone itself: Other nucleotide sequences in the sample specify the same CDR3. In nucleotides, the CDR3 is TGTGCCAGCAGCCCCAGAGGACCCGGGGAGCTGTTTTTT. Residues: CASSPRGPGELFF. The chain couples TRBV5-4 to TRBJ2-2; D is undetermined. The CDR3 sequence is 13 residues long. Germline CDR1 is SGHNT and CDR2 is YYREEE (reference sequence). V was shortened by 4 bases and J by 6 bases, with 10 bases between the two germline ends. Full variable domain (outside the CDR3, taken from reference TRBV5-4 and TRBJ2-2): ETGVTQSPTHLIKTRGQQVTLRCSSQSGHNTVSWYQQALGQGPQFIFQYYREEENGRGNFPPRFSGLQFPNYSSELNVNALELDDSALYLCASSPRGPGELFFGEGSRLTVL.

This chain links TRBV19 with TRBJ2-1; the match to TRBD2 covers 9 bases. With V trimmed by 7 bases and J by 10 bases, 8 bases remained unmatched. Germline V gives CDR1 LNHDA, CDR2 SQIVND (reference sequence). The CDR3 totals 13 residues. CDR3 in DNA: TGTGCCAGTACCACACTAGCGGGTAACGAGCAGTTCTTC. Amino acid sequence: CASTTLAGNEQFF. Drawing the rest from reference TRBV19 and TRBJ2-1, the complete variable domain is DGGITQSPKYLFRKEGQNVTLSCEQNLNHDAMYWYRQDPGQGLRLIYYSQIVNDFQKGDIAEGYSVSREKKESFPLTVTSAQKNPTAFYLCASTTLAGNEQFFGPGTRLTVL.

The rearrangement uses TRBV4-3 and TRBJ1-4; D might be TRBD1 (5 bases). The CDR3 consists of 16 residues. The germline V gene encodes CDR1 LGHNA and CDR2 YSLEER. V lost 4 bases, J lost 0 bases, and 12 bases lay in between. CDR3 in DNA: TGCGCCAGCAGCCCCGGGACCGAGGCAACTAATGAAAAACTGTTTTTT. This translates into CASSPGTEATNEKLFF.

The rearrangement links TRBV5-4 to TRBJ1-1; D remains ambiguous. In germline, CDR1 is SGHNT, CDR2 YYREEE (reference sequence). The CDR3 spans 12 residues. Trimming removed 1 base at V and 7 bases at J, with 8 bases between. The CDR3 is CASSLSMGEAFF. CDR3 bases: TGTGCCAGCAGCTTGTCAATGGGTGAAGCTTTCTTT.

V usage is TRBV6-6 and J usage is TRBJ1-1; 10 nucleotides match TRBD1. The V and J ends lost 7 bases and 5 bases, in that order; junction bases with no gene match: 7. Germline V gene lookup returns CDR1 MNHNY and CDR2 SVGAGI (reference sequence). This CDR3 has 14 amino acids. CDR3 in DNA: TGTGCCAGCACCGGGGACAGGGGATGGACTGAAGCTTTCTTT. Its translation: CASTGDRGWTEAFF.

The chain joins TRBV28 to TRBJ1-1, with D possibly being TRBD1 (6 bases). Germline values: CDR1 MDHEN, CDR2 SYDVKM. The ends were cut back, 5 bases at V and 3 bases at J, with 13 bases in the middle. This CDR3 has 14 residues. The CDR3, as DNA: TGTGCCAGCAGTCCGACCCGGGGGCACACTGAAGCTTTCTTT. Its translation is CASSPTRGHTEAFF.

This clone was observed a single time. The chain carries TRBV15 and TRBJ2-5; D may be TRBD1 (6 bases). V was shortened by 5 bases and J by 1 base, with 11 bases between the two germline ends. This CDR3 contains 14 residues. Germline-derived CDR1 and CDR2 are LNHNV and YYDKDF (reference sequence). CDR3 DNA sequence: TGTGCCACCAGCGACAGGACAGCCCAAGAGACCCAGTACTTC. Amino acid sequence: CATSDRTAQETQYF.

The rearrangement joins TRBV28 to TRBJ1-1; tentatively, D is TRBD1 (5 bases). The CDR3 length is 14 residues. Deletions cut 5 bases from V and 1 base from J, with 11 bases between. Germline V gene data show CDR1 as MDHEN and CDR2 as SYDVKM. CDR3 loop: CASSIGHWNTEAFF. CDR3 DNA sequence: TGTGCCAGCAGTATTGGACACTGGAACACTGAAGCTTTCTTT.

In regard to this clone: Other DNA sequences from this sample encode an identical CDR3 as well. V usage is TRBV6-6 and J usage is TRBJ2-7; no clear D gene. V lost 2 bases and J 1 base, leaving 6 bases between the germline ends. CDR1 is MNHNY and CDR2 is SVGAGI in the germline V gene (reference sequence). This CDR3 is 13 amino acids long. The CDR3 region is CASSYRASYEQYF. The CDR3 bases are TGTGCCAGCAGTTACCGGGCTTCCTACGAGCAGTACTTC.

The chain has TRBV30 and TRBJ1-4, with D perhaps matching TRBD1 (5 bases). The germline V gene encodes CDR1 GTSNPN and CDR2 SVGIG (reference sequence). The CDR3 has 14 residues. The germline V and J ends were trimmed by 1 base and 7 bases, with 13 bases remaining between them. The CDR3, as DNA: TGTGCCTGGAGTGGATTGTTGGGGGGTGAAAAACTGTTTTTT. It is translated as CAWSGLLGGEKLFF.

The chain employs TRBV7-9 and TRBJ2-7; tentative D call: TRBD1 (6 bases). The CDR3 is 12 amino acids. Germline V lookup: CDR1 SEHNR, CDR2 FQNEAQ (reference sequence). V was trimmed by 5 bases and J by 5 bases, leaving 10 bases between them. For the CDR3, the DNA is TGTGCCAGCAGCGCGAACAGGGACGAGCAGTACTTC. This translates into CASSANRDEQYF.

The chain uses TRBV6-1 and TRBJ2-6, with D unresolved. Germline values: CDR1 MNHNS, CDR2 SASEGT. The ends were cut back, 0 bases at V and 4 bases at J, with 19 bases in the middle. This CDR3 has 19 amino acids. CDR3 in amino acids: CASSEAWQALTTGANVLTF. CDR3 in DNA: TGTGCCAGCAGTGAAGCGTGGCAGGCTTTAACTACCGGGGCCAACGTCCTGACTTTC.

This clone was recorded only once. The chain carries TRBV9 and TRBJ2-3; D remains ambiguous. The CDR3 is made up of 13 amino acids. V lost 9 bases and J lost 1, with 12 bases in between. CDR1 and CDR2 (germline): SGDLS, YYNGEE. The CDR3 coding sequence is TGTGCCATTAAATGCAGGTGCACAGATACGCAGTATTTT. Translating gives CAIKCRCTDTQYF. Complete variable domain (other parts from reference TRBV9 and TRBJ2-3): DSGVTQTPKHLITATGQRVTLRCSPRSGDLSVYWYQQSLDQGLQFLIQYYNGEERAKGNILERFSAQQFPDLHSELNLSSLELGDSALYFCAIKCRCTDTQYFGPGTRLTVL.

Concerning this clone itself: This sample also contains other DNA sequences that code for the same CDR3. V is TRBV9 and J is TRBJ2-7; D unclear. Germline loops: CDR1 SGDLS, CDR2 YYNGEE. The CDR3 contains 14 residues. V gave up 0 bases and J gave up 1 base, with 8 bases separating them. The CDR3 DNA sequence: TGTGCCAGCAGCGTAGTATCCGGATCCTACGAGCAGTACTTC. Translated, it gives CASSVVSGSYEQYF.

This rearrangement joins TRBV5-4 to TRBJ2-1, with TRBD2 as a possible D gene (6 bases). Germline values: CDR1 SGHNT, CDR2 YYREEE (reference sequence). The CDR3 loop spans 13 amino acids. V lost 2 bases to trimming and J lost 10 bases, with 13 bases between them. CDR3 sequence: CASSLPGRGEQFF. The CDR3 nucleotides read TGTGCCAGCAGCTTACCGGGGCGGGGCGAGCAGTTCTTC.

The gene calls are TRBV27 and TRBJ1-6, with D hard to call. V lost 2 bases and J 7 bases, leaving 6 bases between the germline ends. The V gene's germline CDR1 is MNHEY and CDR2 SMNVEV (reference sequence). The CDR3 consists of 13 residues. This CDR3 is CASSLQSNSPLHF. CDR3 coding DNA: TGTGCCAGCAGTTTACAGTCCAATTCACCCCTCCACTTT.

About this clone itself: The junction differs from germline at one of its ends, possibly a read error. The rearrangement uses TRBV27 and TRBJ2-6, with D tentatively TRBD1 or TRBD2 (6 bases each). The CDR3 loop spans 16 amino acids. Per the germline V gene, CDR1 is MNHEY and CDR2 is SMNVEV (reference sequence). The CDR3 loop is CAGSLIGGLGANVLTF. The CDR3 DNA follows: TGTGCCGGCAGTTTAATTGGGGGGCTTGGGGCCAACGTCCTGACTTTC.

The CDR3 coding sequence is TGCGCCAGCAGTGAGTTGGGGAGGGAACACACAGATACGCAGTATTTT. Amino acids: CASSELGREHTDTQYF. The chain joins TRBV10-1 to TRBJ2-3; TRBD2 aligns across 7 bases. CDR3 length: 16 amino acids. V shed 1 base and J 2 bases; nucleotides not matched to a gene: 6. CDR1 WNHNN and CDR2 SYGVQD come from the germline V gene (reference sequence).